Presented here are 10 T cell receptor beta chains from one specimen sequenced in a study of tumor-infiltrating lymphocytes in primary liver carcinoma. With approximately 500 ng total RNA as template and a constant-region primer, TCR beta cDNA was made. Library construction for TCR beta comprised three nested multiplex PCR rounds performed with slightly modified ARM-PCR. For approximately 11 cycles apiece, the opening two PCR rounds ran with TRBV1-TRBV30 forward primers and a C-beta reverse primer. Using its own MiXCR run on the multiplex PCR reads, TCRdb lists one record per CDR3 protein. The sample includes around 330,000 distinct CDR3 sequences, approximately 54% seen only once; the top ten take about 18%. Unsorted whole blood yielded blood RNA, and germline DNA was extracted as well. Specimen: peripheral blood. The receptors originated from a woman in her twenties or thirties with primary liver carcinoma and hepatitis B virus infection.

This clonotype was detected a few times. The chain has TRBV5-6 and TRBJ2-5, with D hard to call. Trimming shortened V by 4 bases and J by 2 bases, and 9 bases separated the two germline ends. The CDR3 is 13 amino acids. Germline CDR1 reads SGHDT; CDR2 reads YYEEEE. CDR3 region: CASSRANQETQYF. As DNA, the CDR3 is TGTGCCAGCAGCCGAGCCAATCAAGAGACCCAGTACTTC.

Ten or more counts support this clonotype. This chain uses TRBV6-5 with TRBJ2-2; 11 bases match TRBD1. J gave up 7 bases and V 0 bases, and 4 bases lay outside the gene matches. The CDR3 totals 16 residues. Germline loops: CDR1 MNHEY, CDR2 SVGAGI. The CDR3 sequence is CASSYSGDRGNGELFF. The CDR3 region has the DNA TGTGCCAGCAGTTACTCGGGGGACAGGGGGAACGGGGAGCTGTTTTTT.

A remark on this clonotype: This may be a read error: a much more frequent sequence differs by one nucleotide. This chain joins TRBV6-5 and TRBJ2-5, with 10 nucleotides matching TRBD2. This CDR3 has 20 residues. CDR1 is MNHEY, CDR2 SVGAGI, per germline. The CDR3 here is CATSYTGWTSGGGTRETQYF. CDR3 DNA: TGTGCCACCAGTTACACGGGATGGACTAGCGGAGGGGGCACAAGGGAGACCCAGTACTTC.

A few counts support this clonotype. This chain links TRBV6-5 with TRBJ1-2; TRBD1 matches 7 bases. Per germline, CDR1 MNHEY and CDR2 SVGAGI. The CDR3 contains 15 residues. Unmatched junction bases numbered 10, after V lost 7 bases and J lost 2 bases. In nucleotides, the CDR3 is TGTGCCAGCACCCTGACCGGGACAGCCAACTATGGCTACACCTTC. It encodes CASTLTGTANYGYTF.

Concerning this clonotype itself: Lacking the conserved final phenylalanine or tryptophan, this CDR3 likely reflects a read error. The V and J genes are TRBV11-2 and TRBJ2-1, with 9 bases identical to TRBD1. The germline gives CDR1 SGHAT, CDR2 FQNNGV. The length of the CDR3 is 18 residues. CDR3: CAGSHRGRGTGKYNEQFL. CDR3 coding DNA: TGTGCCGGCAGCCACAGGGGCCGAGGGACAGGGAAATACAATGAGCAGTTCTTA.

In this sample, this clonotype turned up many times. The V gene is TRBV4-3, the J gene TRBJ2-3; no clear D gene. Trimming took off 0 bases at V and 4 bases at J, with 11 bases between the two ends. The CDR3 contains 15 residues. Germline V lookup: CDR1 LGHNA, CDR2 YSLEER. The CDR3 nucleotides read TGCGCCAGCAGCCAAGATGTGGGAAGTGCAGATACGCAGTATTTT. It encodes CASSQDVGSADTQYF.

This clonotype was found once. Its ends do not fully match the called genes, so a read error is possible. The CDR3 sequence is CASSYSITFPNNKQFF. CDR3 nucleotides: TGTGCCAGCAGTTACTCGATTACTTTCCCCAACAATAAGCAGTTCTTC. The V and J genes are TRBV6-5 and TRBJ2-1; D ambiguous. Germline V gene sequence: CDR1 MNHEY, CDR2 SVGAGI. The CDR3 totals 16 residues.

This clonotype occurred a few times. This sequence joins TRBV5-1 and TRBJ2-1, with D perhaps TRBD1 (6 bases). V was clipped by 5 bases and J by 0 bases, with 9 bases between them. The CDR3 runs to 14 residues. Germline V gene data show CDR1 as SGHRS and CDR2 as YFSETQ. The CDR3 here is CASRKTGSYNEQFF. CDR3 DNA sequence: TGCGCCAGCAGAAAGACAGGCTCCTACAATGAGCAGTTCTTC.

This clonotype was counted only a few times. The chain employs TRBV28 and TRBJ1-6; D gene uncertain. Trimming removed 8 bases from V and 5 bases from J, with 16 bases in between. The germline gives CDR1 MDHEN, CDR2 SYDVKM. This CDR3 has 15 amino acids. The CDR3 region has the DNA TGTGCCAGCTTCTCGGGCCAAGGGCATAATTCACCCCTCCACTTT. The encoded protein is CASFSGQGHNSPLHF.

About this clonotype: A much larger clone is a single base away; this may be a read error. The chain uses TRBV12-3 or TRBV12-4 and TRBJ2-2; D gene uncertain. This CDR3 is 14 amino acids long. The CDR3 reads CANSPSRRGGELFF. In nucleotides, the CDR3 is TGTGCCAACAGTCCGTCGAGGAGAGGCGGGGAGCTGTTTTTT.